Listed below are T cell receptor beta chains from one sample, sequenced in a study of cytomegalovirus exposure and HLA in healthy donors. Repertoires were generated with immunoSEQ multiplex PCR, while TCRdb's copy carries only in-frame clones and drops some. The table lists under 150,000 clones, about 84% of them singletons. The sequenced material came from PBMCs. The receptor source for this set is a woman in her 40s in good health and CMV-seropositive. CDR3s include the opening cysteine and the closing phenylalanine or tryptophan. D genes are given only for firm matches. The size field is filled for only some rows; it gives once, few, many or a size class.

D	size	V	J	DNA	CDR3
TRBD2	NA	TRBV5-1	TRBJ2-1	TGCGCCAGCAGCTACCTAGCGGGAGGCTACAATGAGCAGTTCTTC	CASSYLAGGYNEQFF
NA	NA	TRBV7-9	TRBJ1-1	TGTGCCAGCAGCCTACGCAGGGAAACTGAAGCTTTCTTT	CASSLRRETEAFF
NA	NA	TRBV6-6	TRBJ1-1	TGTGCCAGCAGATGGAGGGGTTCCGTTGAAGCTTTCTTT	CASRWRGSVEAFF
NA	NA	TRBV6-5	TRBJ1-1	TGTGCCAGCAGTTACTCGGCCAGGGGAGGGACTGAAGCTTTCTTT	CASSYSARGGTEAFF
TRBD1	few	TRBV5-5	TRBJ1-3	TGTGCCAGCAGCGGGGACAGCTCTGGAAACACCATATATTTT	CASSGDSSGNTIYF
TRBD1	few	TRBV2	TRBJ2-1	TGTGCCAGCAGGGACAGGGGGCAAAATGAGCAGTTCTTC	CASRDRGQNEQFF
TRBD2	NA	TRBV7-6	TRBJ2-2	TGTGCCAGCAGCTTAAGCACGGGGGGACTAGCGGAGACCGGGGAGCTGTTTTTT	CASSLSTGGLAETGELFF
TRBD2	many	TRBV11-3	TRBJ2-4	TGTGCCAGCAGCTGGTGGACTAGCGGTCCAAGCAAAAACATTCAGTACTTC	CASSWWTSGPSKNIQYF
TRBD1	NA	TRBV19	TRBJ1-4	TGTGCTTCTAACAGGAGGGGGCTGAGTGAAAAACTGTTTTTT	CASNRRGLSEKLFF
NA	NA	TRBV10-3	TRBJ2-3	TGTGCCATCAGTCGACAGAAAAGGTCAGATACGCAGTATTTT	CAISRQKRSDTQYF
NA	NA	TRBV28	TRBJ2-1	TGTGCCAGCAGCCTCAGGGTCGGGGGTGGTGTTCGTAATGAGCAGTTCTTC	CASSLRVGGGVRNEQFF
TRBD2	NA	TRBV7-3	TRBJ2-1	TGTGCCAGCAGTAGACTAGCGGGAGCAGGGGAGCAGTTCTTC	CASSRLAGAGEQFF
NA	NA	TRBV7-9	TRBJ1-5	TGTGCCAGCAGCCCCGCAGGGGATCAGCCCCAGCATTTT	CASSPAGDQPQHF
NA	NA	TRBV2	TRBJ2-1	TGTGCCAGCAACAGGGAAGGTTACAATGAGCAGTTCTTC	CASNREGYNEQFF
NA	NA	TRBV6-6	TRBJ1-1	TGTGCCAGCAGTTATTTCAGGGACACTGAAGCTTTCTTT	CASSYFRDTEAFF
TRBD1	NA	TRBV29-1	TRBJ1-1	TGCAGCGTTCATACAGGGGGCACTGAAGCTTTCTTT	CSVHTGGTEAFF
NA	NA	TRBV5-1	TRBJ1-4	TGCGCCAGCAGCTTGGCCGGTGGTGAGGCAGGGGTAATTGAAAAACTGTTTTTT	CASSLAGGEAGVIEKLFF
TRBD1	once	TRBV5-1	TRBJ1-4	TGCGCCAGCAGCCCGGGGACAGGGACGGGTGAAAAACTGTTTTTT	CASSPGTGTGEKLFF
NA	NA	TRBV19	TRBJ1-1	TGTGCCAGTGGGTCGGACAGGAACACTGAAGCTTTCTTT	CASGSDRNTEAFF
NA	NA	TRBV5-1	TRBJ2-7	TGCGCCAGCAGCTTCTCCGACAGGTGGGCCGAGCAGTACTTC	CASSFSDRWAEQYF
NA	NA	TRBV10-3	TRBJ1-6	TGTGCCATCAGTCCCCAGGGCCTGACACCCCTCCACTTT	CAISPQGLTPLHF
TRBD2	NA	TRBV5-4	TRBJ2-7	TGTGCCAGCAGCCCGCCGGGACTAGCGGGAGGGGAGCAGTACTTC	CASSPPGLAGGEQYF
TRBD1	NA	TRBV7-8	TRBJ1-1	TGTGCCAGCAGCTCTCAGGGACAGGTTAAGGCTTTCTTT	CASSSQGQVKAFF
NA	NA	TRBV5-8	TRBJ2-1	TGTGCCAGCAGCTTATTGGACAGTACAGACAATGAGCAGTTCTTC	CASSLLDSTDNEQFF